This T cell receptor (beta chain) derives from a study of OX40 agonist ivuxolimab in advanced cancers. Study-level points and caveats: CD8+ T cells showed, on average, more clonal expansion than CD4+ cells.

Some clones are missing from TCRdb's copy, which holds only in-frame ones; the method was immunoSEQ multiplex PCR. Of about 53,000 clones in the sample, roughly nine tenths are singletons; the top ten hold around 9.9%. The V segment lost 6 bases and the J segment 2 bases; nucleotides outside the gene matches: 5. The germline gives CDR1 SNHLY, CDR2 FYNNEI. This CDR3 is 14 amino acids long. This clone is a singleton in its sample. The antigen is unknown. This specimen consisted of CD4+ or CD8+ T cells sorted from blood, obtained in a trial of the OX40 agonist ivuxolimab. The chain couples TRBV2 to TRBJ2-3; 7 bases line up with TRBD1. This receptor was identified in an adult with an advanced solid tumor such as melanoma, head and neck, liver or kidney cancer. CDR3 DNA: TGTGCCAGCAGCTCCGACAGGGCCACAGATACGCAGTATTTT. Its protein product is CASSSDRATDTQYF.